Listed here is a single TCR beta chain. The sample originates from a study of cytomegalovirus exposure and HLA in healthy donors. Produced via immunoSEQ multiplex PCR; TCRdb's table is partial and in-frame only. The data show approximately 300,000 clones, with around 86% seen just once and roughly 0.8% held by the top ten. Trimming left V 5 bases short and J 1 base short, with 15 bases between. Per the germline V gene, CDR1 is MNHEY and CDR2 is SMNVEV (reference sequence). This CDR3 is built from 15 residues. The sample was PBMCs. The clonotype was recovered from a woman under 30 in good health and CMV-seronegative. V is TRBV27 and J is TRBJ2-7, with a possible D match to TRBD2 (6 bases). The CDR3, as DNA: TGTGCCAGCAGTCCCCGGGGGTTCCCTTCCTACGAGCAGTACTTC. This gives the protein CASSPRGFPSYEQYF.